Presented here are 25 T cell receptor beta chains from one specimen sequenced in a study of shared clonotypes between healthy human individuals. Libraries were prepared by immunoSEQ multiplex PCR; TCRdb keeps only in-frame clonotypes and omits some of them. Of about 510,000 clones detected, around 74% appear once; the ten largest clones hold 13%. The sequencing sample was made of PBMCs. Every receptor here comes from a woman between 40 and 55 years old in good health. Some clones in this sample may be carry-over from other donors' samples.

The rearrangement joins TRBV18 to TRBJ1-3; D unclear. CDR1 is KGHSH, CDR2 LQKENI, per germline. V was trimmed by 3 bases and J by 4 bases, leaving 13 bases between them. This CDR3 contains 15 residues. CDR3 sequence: CASSPGESEGNTIYF. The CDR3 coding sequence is TGTGCCAGCTCACCCGGGGAGTCTGAGGGAAACACCATATATTTT.

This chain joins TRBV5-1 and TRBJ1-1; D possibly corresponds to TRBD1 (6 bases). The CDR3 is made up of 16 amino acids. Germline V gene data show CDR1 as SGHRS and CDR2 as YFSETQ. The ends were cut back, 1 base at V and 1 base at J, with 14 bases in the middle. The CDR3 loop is CASSLFTTGANTEAFF. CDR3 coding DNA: TGCGCCAGCAGCTTGTTTACGACGGGGGCGAACACTGAAGCTTTCTTT.

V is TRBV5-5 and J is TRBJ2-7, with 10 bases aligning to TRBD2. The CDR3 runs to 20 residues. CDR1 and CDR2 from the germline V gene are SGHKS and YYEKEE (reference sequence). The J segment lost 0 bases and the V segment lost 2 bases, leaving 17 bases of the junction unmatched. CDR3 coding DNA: TGTGCCAGCAGCTTTGTGCTAGCGGGAGCCCGGGAACCGAGCTCCTACGAGCAGTACTTC. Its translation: CASSFVLAGAREPSSYEQYF.

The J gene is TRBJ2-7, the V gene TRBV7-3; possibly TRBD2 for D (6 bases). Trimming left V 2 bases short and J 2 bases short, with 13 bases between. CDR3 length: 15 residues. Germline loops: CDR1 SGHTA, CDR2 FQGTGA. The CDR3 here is CASSLGPGLAYEQYF. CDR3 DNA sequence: TGTGCCAGCAGCTTAGGGCCGGGACTCGCCTACGAGCAGTACTTC.

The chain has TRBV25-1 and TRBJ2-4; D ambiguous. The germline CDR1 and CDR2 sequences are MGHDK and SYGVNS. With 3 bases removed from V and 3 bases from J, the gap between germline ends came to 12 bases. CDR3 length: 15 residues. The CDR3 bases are TGTGCCAGCAGTGACGCGCTTATGGGCAAAAACATTCAGTACTTC. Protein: CASSDALMGKNIQYF.

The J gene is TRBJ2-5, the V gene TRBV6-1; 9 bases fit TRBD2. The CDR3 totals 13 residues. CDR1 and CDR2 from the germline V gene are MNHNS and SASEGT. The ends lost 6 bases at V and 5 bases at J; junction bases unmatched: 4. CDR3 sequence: CASRISGGETQYF. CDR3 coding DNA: TGTGCCAGCAGAATCAGCGGGGGGGAGACCCAGTACTTC.

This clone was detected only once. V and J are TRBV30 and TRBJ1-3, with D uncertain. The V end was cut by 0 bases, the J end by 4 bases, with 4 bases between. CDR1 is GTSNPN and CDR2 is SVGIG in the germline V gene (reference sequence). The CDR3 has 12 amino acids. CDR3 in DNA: TGTGCCTGGAGTGTAACCGGAAACACCATATATTTT. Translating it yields CAWSVTGNTIYF.

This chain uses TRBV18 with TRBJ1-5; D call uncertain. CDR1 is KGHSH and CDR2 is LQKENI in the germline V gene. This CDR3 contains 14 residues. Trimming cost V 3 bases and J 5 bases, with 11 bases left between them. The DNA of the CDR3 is TGTGCCAGCTCACCGTACGGGAAGGATCAGCCCCAGCATTTT. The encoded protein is CASSPYGKDQPQHF.

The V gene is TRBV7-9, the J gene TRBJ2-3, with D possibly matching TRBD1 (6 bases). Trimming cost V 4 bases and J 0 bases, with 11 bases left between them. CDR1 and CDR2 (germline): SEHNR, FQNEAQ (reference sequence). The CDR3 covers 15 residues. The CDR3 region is CASSSAGESTDTQYF. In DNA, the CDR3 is TGTGCCAGCAGCTCCGCAGGGGAGAGCACAGATACGCAGTATTTT.

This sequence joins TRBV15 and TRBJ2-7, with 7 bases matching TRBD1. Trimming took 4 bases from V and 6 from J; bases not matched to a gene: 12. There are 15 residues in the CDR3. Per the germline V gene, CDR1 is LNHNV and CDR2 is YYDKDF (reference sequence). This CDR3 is CATSNHRGESCEQYF. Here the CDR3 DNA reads TGTGCCACCAGCAACCACAGGGGCGAGAGCTGCGAGCAGTACTTC. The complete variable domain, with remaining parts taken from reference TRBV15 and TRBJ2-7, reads DAMVIQNPRYQVTQFGKPVTLSCSQTLNHNVMYWYQQKSSQAPKLLFHYYDKDFNNEADTPDNFQSRRPNTSFCFLDIRSPGLGDTAMYLCATSNHRGESCEQYFGPGTRLTVT.

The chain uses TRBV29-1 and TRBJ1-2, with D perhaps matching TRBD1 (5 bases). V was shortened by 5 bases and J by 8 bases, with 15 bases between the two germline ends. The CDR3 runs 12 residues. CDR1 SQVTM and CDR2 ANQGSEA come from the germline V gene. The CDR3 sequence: CSVLRQPGGYTF. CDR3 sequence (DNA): TGCAGCGTTCTTAGACAGCCGGGGGGCTACACCTTC.

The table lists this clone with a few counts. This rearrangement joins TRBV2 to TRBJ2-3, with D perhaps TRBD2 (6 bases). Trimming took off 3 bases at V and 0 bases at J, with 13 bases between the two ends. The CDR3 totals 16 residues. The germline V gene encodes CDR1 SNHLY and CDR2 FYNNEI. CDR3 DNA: TGTGCCAGCAGTGAGGGAGGCGGGGCAAGCACAGATACGCAGTATTTT. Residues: CASSEGGGASTDTQYF.

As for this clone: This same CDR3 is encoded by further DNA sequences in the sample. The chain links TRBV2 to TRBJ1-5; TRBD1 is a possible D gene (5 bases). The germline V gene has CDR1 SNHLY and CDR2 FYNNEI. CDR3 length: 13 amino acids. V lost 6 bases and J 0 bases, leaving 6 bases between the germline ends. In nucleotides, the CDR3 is TGTGCCAGCAGCAGGGATAGCAATCAGCCCCAGCATTTT. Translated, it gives CASSRDSNQPQHF.

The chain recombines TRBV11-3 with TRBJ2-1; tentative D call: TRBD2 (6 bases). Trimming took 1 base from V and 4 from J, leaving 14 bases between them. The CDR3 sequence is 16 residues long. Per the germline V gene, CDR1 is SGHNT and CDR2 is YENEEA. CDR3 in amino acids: CASSLGGPSVYNEQFF. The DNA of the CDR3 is TGTGCCAGCAGCTTAGGTGGGCCTAGCGTTTACAATGAGCAGTTCTTC.

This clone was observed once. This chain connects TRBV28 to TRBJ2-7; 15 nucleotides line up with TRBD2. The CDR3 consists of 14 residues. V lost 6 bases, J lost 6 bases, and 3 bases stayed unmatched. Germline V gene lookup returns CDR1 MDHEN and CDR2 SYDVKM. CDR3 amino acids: CASRPGLAGGEQYF. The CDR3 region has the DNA TGTGCCAGCAGGCCGGGACTAGCGGGAGGCGAGCAGTACTTC. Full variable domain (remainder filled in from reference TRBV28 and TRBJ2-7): DVKVTQSSRYLVKRTGEKVFLECVQDMDHENMFWYRQDPGLGLRLIYFSYDVKMKEKGDIPEGYSVSREKKERFSLILESASTNQTSMYLCASRPGLAGGEQYFGPGTRLTVT.

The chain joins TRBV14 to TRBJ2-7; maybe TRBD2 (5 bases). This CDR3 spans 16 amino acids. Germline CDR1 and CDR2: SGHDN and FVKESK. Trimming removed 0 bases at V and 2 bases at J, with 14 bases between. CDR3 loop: CASSQEAASRPYEQYF. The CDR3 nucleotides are TGTGCCAGCAGCCAAGAGGCGGCTAGCAGACCCTACGAGCAGTACTTC.

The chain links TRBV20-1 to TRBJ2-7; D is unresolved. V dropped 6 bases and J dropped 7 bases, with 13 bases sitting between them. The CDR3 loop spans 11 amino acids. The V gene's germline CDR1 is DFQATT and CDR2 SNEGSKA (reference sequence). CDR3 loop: CSAGRAVEQYF. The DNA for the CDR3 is TGCAGTGCCGGCCGAGCAGTTGAGCAGTACTTC.

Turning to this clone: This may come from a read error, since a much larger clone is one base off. CDR3 sequence (DNA): TGTGCCAGCAGCCCCCGGGGCTACGAGCAGTACTTC. It translates to CASSPRGYEQYF. V is TRBV7-8 and J is TRBJ2-7, with D perhaps TRBD2 (5 bases). Germline-derived CDR1 and CDR2 are SGHVS and FQNEAQ. The CDR3 is made up of 12 amino acids. The V gene lost 5 bases and the J gene lost 3 bases, with 8 bases spanning the gap. Supplemented by reference TRBV7-8 and TRBJ2-7, the full variable domain reads GAGVSQSPRYKVAKRGQDVALRCDPISGHVSLFWYQQALGQGPEFLTYFQNEAQLDKSGLPSDRFFAERPEGSVSTLKIQRTQQEDSAVYLCASSPRGYEQYFGPGTRLTVT.

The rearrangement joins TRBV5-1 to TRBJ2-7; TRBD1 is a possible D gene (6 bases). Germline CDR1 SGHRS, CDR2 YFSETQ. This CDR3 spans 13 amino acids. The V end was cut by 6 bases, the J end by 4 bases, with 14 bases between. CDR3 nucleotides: TGCGCCAGCACCCCTGGACAGACATACGAGCAGTACTTC. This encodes CASTPGQTYEQYF.

Written as DNA, the CDR3 is TGTGCCAGCAGCTTGGTAGGCGGGACCACGACCTACGAGCAGTACTTC. Its protein is CASSLVGGTTTYEQYF. The rearrangement uses TRBV5-4 and TRBJ2-7; tentatively, D is TRBD2 (6 bases). Trimming removed 0 bases from V and 2 bases from J, with 15 bases in between. The CDR3 length is 16 residues. CDR1 is SGHNT and CDR2 is YYREEE in the germline V gene (reference sequence).

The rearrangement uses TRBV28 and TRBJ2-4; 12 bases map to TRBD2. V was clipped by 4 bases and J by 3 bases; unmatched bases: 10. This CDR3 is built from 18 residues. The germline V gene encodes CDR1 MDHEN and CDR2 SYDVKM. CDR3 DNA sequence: TGTGCCAGCAGTTCCTTCGGACTAGCGGGGAGCGGCAAAAACATTCAGTACTTC. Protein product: CASSSFGLAGSGKNIQYF.

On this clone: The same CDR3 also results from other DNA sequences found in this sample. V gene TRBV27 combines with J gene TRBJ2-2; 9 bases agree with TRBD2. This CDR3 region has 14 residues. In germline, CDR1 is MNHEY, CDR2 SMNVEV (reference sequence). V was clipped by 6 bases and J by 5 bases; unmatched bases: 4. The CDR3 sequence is CASSLAGLTGELFF. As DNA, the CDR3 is TGTGCCAGCAGCCTAGCGGGGTTAACCGGGGAGCTGTTTTTT.

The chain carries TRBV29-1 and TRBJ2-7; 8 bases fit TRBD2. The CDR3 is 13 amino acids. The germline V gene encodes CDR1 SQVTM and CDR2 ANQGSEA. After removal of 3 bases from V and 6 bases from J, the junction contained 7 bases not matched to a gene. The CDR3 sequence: CSVEVSGIFEQYF. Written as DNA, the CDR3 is TGCAGCGTTGAGGTTAGCGGGATTTTCGAGCAGTACTTC.

For the CDR3, the DNA is TGTGCCTGGAGTGCAAATCATCCGCTAGCGGGAACCTACTACGAGCAGTACTTC. Translation: CAWSANHPLAGTYYEQYF. This chain uses TRBV30 with TRBJ2-7; 9 positions match TRBD2. V lost 1 base to trimming and J lost 3 bases; unmatched junction nucleotides: 16. Germline values: CDR1 GTSNPN, CDR2 SVGIG (reference sequence). The CDR3 is 18 residues long.

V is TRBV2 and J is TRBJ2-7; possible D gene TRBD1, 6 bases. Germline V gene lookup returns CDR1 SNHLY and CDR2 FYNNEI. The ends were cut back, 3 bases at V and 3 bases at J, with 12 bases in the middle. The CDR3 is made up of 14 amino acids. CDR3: CASSENRANYEQYF. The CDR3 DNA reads TGTGCCAGCAGTGAGAACAGGGCTAACTACGAGCAGTACTTC.